This passage covers 18 T cell receptor beta chains from one sample sequenced in a study of T-cell memory formation after mild COVID-19. TCRdb passed the 5' RACE reads through MiXCR, listing each CDR3 protein once. Seen here are roughly 150,000 distinct CDR3 sequences, around 27% observed once, and the top ten hold approximately 25%. Sequences were obtained from PBMCs or a T cell subset sorted from them (not recorded which). The receptors stem from an adult woman who had mild COVID-19 (a few samples of this study predate the infection). Cell type and time point are not known.

This clonotype was counted only a few times. The chain links TRBV12-3 or TRBV12-4 to TRBJ2-3; D is ambiguous. CDR3 size: 13 residues. V dropped 3 bases and J dropped 4 bases, with 8 bases sitting between them. CDR3 residues: CASSFGIPDTQYF. The CDR3 region has the DNA TGTGCCAGCAGTTTCGGTATCCCAGATACGCAGTATTTT.

This sequence joins TRBV7-9 and TRBJ2-1, with TRBD1 as a possible D gene (6 bases). Germline V CDR1 and CDR2: SEHNR, FQNEAQ (reference sequence). The CDR3 has 15 amino acids. With 5 bases removed from V and 2 bases from J, the gap between germline ends came to 13 bases. The CDR3 DNA is TGTGCCAGCAGCCCCGACAGGATGACCTACAATGAGCAGTTCTTC. Translated: CASSPDRMTYNEQFF.

This sequence joins TRBV6-5 and TRBJ2-2; D call uncertain. V lost 8 bases to trimming and J lost 5 bases, with 24 bases between them. The CDR3 is 17 amino acids. CDR1 and CDR2 (germline): MNHEY, SVGAGI. The chain's CDR3 is CASGPRFLRWDTGELFF. CDR3 coding DNA: TGTGCCAGCGGCCCAAGATTCTTACGGTGGGATACCGGGGAGCTGTTTTTT.

CDR3 protein: CASSQVPGPRTINYGYTF. CDR3 in DNA: TGTGCCAGCAGCCAAGTCCCGGGACCCAGAACCATTAACTATGGCTACACCTTC. J is TRBJ1-2 and V is TRBV14; possibly TRBD1 for D (5 bases). The V end lost 1 base, the J end lost 1 base, and 19 bases lay between the germline ends. Germline CDR1 reads SGHDN; CDR2 reads FVKESK. The CDR3 has 18 amino acids.

This clonotype has just a few counts. This chain joins TRBV21-1 and TRBJ2-3; the table names TRBD1, a call not compared with the DNA. TRBV21-1 is a pseudogene segment. This CDR3 contains 17 residues. The CDR3 coding sequence is TGTGCCAGCAGCAAAGGAGGGACAGGGAGTGGGACAGATACGCAGTATTTT. Translated, it gives CASSKGGTGSGTDTQYF.

This clonotype came up a few times. The gene calls are TRBV6-5 and TRBJ2-7, with no clear D. Looked up from germline, CDR1 is MNHEY and CDR2 is SVGAGI. The CDR3 is 13 amino acids. Trimming removed 5 bases from V and 2 bases from J, with 10 bases in between. The CDR3 protein is CASSPGWAYEQYF. As DNA, the CDR3 is TGTGCCAGCAGTCCGGGTTGGGCCTACGAGCAGTACTTC.

This clonotype showed up just once. This chain joins TRBV12-3 or TRBV12-4 and TRBJ1-4; a possible D gene is TRBD1 (5 bases). V was clipped by 4 bases and J by 3 bases, with 12 bases between them. This CDR3 comprises 15 residues. CDR3 coding DNA: TGTGCCAGCAGTTCCTGGCGGGGGGCTAATGAAAAACTGTTTTTT. As protein: CASSSWRGANEKLFF.

This clonotype was counted a few times. The chain links TRBV5-1 to TRBJ1-1; D gene unclear. Trimming removed 5 bases at V and 4 bases at J, with 18 bases between. The CDR3 extends over 15 amino acids. Per the germline V gene, CDR1 is SGHRS and CDR2 is YFSETQ. CDR3 protein: CASSLSYIDGTEAFF. CDR3 coding DNA: TGCGCCAGCAGTCTTTCATACATAGACGGCACTGAAGCTTTCTTT.

This chain connects TRBV14 to TRBJ2-7; perhaps TRBD2 as D (5 bases). CDR3 length equals 15 residues. Germline CDR1 SGHDN, CDR2 FVKESK. Deletions cut 1 base from V and 1 base from J, with 11 bases between. The CDR3 is CASSQGRTLSYEQYF. In nucleotides, the CDR3 is TGTGCCAGCAGCCAAGGAAGGACTCTTTCCTACGAGCAGTACTTC.

About this clonotype itself: At one end the junction does not follow the germline gene, possibly because of a read error. The chain carries TRBV30 and TRBJ2-3; 8 bases fit TRBD1. The CDR3 consists of 12 residues. Germline-derived CDR1 and CDR2 are GTSNPN and SVGIG (reference sequence). The CDR3 DNA is TGTGCCTGGATTGGTGAAACCTCCGGACAGGGTTTT. It encodes CAWIGETSGQGF.

The rearrangement joins TRBV7-8 to TRBJ1-1; unclear D gene. This CDR3 region has 19 residues. V was shortened by 2 bases and J by 0 bases, with 22 bases between the two germline ends. The germline CDR1 and CDR2 sequences are SGHVS and FQNEAQ. The CDR3 nucleotides read TGTGCCAGCAGCTTACCCATCGGGGAGACTCCCCTAATGAACACTGAAGCTTTCTTT. It encodes CASSLPIGETPLMNTEAFF.

This sequence joins TRBV7-9 and TRBJ2-5; D might be TRBD1 or TRBD2, each matching 5 bases. Trimming pared 1 base from V and 5 bases from J, leaving 14 bases between. CDR3 length: 15 residues. Germline V gene lookup returns CDR1 SEHNR and CDR2 FQNEAQ (reference sequence). The CDR3 DNA sequence: TGTGCCAGCAGCTTAGGGGACCGAAAAGGGGAGACCCAGTACTTC. This translates into CASSLGDRKGETQYF.

This clonotype showed up just a few times. This chain uses TRBV5-5 with TRBJ2-5; 10 nucleotides align to TRBD2. Germline V gene data show CDR1 as SGHKS and CDR2 as YYEKEE (reference sequence). Germline trimming cut 2 bases from V and 4 bases from J; bases unmatched to any gene: 5. The CDR3 spans 15 residues. Here the CDR3 reads CASSLAGGPGETQYF. The CDR3 bases are TGTGCCAGCAGCTTAGCGGGGGGGCCGGGAGAGACCCAGTACTTC.

This clonotype was counted a single time. V and J are TRBV7-6 and TRBJ2-2; D unresolved. Trimming pared 4 bases from V and 0 bases from J, leaving 15 bases between. Germline values: CDR1 SGHVS, CDR2 FNYEAQ. CDR3 length equals 17 residues. CDR3 sequence reads: CASSSDSFLANTGELFF. DNA for the CDR3: TGTGCCAGCAGCTCAGATTCCTTCCTCGCGAACACCGGGGAGCTGTTTTTT.

The chain employs TRBV24-1 and TRBJ2-7; D possibly corresponds to TRBD2 (6 bases). The V gene's germline CDR1 is KGHDR and CDR2 SFDVKD. V was pared by 4 bases and J by 7 bases, with 22 bases between. The CDR3 length is 16 residues. The CDR3 DNA is TGTGCCACCAGTGAAAGTAGCGGAGATGCCCTAAGAGAGCAGTACTTC. Translation gives CATSESSGDALREQYF.

This clonotype was picked up a small number of times. The J gene is TRBJ2-2, the V gene TRBV7-8; TRBD2 is a possible D gene (7 bases). Germline V gene sequence: CDR1 SGHVS, CDR2 FQNEAQ. Trimming took 6 bases from V and 4 from J, leaving 15 bases between them. The CDR3 is 15 residues long. This CDR3 reads CASRSGGPGTGELFF. In DNA, the CDR3 is TGTGCCAGCAGATCCGGGGGGCCGGGCACCGGGGAGCTGTTTTTT.

The sample holds a few counts of this clonotype. The chain links TRBV7-8 to TRBJ2-5, with D uncertain. The CDR3 covers 16 residues. V lost 3 bases, J lost 0 bases, and 14 bases lay in between. Per the germline V gene, CDR1 is SGHVS and CDR2 is FQNEAQ. The CDR3 loop is CASSLRNDPYQETQYF. The CDR3, as DNA: TGTGCCAGCAGCTTGCGGAATGACCCGTACCAAGAGACCCAGTACTTC.

This clonotype appeared a few times. CDR3 nucleotides: TGTGCCACCAGCAGAGCGAGGGTTGGGGATCAGCCCCAGCATTTT. Its translation: CATSRARVGDQPQHF. V is TRBV15 and J is TRBJ1-5; D gene unclear. The V gene's germline CDR1 is LNHNV and CDR2 YYDKDF (reference sequence). The CDR3 loop spans 15 amino acids. V shed 1 base and J shed 5 bases, with 12 bases lying between them.